The 2 T cell receptor beta chains below come from one sample, sequenced in a study of cytomegalovirus exposure and HLA in healthy donors. Vbeta (60) and Jbeta (13) primers were used in the PCR. Some clones are missing from TCRdb's copy, which holds only in-frame ones; the method was immunoSEQ multiplex PCR. The table has about 140,000 clones, 60% to 85% seen once; the top ten hold 2.5% to 3.5%. The sample comprised PBMCs. The receptors shown here come from a male donor in good health and CMV-seronegative.

The V gene is TRBV30, the J gene TRBJ1-4; no clear D. CDR1 is GTSNPN and CDR2 is SVGIG in the germline V gene (reference sequence). Trimming cost V 2 bases and J 8 bases, with 15 bases left between them. There are 14 residues in the CDR3. CDR3 loop: CAWSRGRGKEKLFF. CDR3 nucleotide sequence: TGTGCCTGGAGTCGCGGACGGGGAAAGGAAAAACTGTTTTTT.

The rearrangement joins TRBV7-2 to TRBJ1-4; 7 bases line up with TRBD1. The length of the CDR3 is 18 residues. Germline V CDR1 and CDR2: SGHTA, FQGNSA. V was clipped by 5 bases and J by 1 base; unmatched bases: 13. This chain's CDR3 is CASSGDSPWGVTNEKLFF. DNA for the CDR3: TGTGCCAGCAGCGGGGACAGTCCATGGGGGGTAACTAATGAAAAACTGTTTTTT.